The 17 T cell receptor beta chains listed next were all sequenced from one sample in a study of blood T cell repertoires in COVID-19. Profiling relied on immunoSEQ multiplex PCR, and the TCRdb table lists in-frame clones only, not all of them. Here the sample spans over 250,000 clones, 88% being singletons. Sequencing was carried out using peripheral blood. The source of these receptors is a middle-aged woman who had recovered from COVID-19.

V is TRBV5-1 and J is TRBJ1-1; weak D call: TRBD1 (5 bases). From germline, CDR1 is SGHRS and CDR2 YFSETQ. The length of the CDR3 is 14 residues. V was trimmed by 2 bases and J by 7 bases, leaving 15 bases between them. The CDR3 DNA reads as TGCGCCAGCAGCTTAGTCCCGATCGGGGGTGAAGCTTTCTTT. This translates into CASSLVPIGGEAFF.

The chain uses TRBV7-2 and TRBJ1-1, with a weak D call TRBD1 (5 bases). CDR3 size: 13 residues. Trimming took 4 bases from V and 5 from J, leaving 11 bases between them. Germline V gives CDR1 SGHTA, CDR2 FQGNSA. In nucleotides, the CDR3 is TGTGCCAGCAGCTCCACCCGGGGGACTGAAGCTTTCTTT. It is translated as CASSSTRGTEAFF. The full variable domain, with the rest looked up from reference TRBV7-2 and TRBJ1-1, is GAGVSQSPSNKVTEKGKDVELRCDPISGHTALYWYRQSLGQGLEFLIYFQGNSAPDKSGLPSDRFSAERTGGSVSTLTIQRTQQEDSAVYLCASSSTRGTEAFFGQGTRLTVV.

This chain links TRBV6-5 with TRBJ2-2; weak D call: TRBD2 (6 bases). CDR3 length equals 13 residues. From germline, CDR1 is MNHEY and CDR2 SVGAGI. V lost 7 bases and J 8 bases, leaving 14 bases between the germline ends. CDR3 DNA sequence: TGTGCCAGCACCCCTGGTCGGGGGGGGGAGCTGTTTTTT. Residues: CASTPGRGGELFF.

The CDR3 coding sequence is TGTGCAAGTCGCCCCACTAGCGGGAGCTGGTTAGGCACAGATACGCAGTATTTT. Amino acids: CASRPTSGSWLGTDTQYF. The V and J genes are TRBV12-2 and TRBJ2-3; no DNA check was done on the table's D call, TRBD2. TRBV12-2 is marked as a pseudogene. The CDR3 spans 18 residues.

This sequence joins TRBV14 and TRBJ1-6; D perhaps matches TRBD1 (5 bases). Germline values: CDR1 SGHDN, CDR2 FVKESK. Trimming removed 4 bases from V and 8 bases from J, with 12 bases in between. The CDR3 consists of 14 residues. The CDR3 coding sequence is TGTGCCAGCAGCCTCGCGGGACGATATTCACCCCTCCACTTT. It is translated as CASSLAGRYSPLHF. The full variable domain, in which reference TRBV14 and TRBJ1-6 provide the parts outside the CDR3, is EAGVTQFPSHSVIEKGQTVTLRCDPISGHDNLYWYRRVMGKEIKFLLHFVKESKQDESGMPNNRFLAERTGGTYSTLKVQPAELEDSGVYFCASSLAGRYSPLHFGNGTRLTVT.

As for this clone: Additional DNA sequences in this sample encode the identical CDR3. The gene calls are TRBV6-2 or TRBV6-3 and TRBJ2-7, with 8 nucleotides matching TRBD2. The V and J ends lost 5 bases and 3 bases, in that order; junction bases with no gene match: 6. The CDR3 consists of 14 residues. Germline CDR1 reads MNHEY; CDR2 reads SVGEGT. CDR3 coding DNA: TGTGCCAGCAGTCCGGGGACTAGTGGCTACGAGCAGTACGTC. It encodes CASSPGTSGYEQYV.

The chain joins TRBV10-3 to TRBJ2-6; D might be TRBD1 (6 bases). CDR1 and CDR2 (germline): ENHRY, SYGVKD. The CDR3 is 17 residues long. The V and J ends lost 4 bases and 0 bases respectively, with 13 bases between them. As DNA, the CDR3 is TGTGCCATCAGTGGGGGCAGGGGAAACTCTGGGGCCAACGTCCTGACTTTC. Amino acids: CAISGGRGNSGANVLTF.

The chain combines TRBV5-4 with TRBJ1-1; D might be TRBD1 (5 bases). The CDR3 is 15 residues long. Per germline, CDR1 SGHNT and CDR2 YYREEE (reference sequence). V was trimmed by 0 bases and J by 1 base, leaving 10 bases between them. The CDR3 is CASSLGPTGNTEAFF. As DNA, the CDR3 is TGTGCCAGCAGCTTGGGCCCCACAGGGAACACTGAAGCTTTCTTT. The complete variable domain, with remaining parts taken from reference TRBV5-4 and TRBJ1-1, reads ETGVTQSPTHLIKTRGQQVTLRCSSQSGHNTVSWYQQALGQGPQFIFQYYREEENGRGNFPPRFSGLQFPNYSSELNVNALELDDSALYLCASSLGPTGNTEAFFGQGTRLTVV.

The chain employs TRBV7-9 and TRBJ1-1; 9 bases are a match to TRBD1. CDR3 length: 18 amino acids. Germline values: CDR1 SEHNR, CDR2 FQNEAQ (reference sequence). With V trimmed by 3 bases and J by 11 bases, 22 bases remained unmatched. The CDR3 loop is CASSFAAWTGDKQPVAFF. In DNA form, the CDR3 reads TGTGCCAGCAGCTTTGCCGCATGGACAGGGGACAAACAACCAGTGGCTTTCTTT.

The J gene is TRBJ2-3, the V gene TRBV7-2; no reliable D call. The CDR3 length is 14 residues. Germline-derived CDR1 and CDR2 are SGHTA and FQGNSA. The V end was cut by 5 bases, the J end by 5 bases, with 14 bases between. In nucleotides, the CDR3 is TGTGCCAGCAGCCCCCCGGGTATTGGAGATACGCAGTATTTT. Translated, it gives CASSPPGIGDTQYF.

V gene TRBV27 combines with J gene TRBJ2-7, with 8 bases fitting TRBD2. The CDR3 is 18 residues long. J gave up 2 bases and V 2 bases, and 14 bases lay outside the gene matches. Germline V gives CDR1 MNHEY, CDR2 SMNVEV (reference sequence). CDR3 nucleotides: TGTGCCAGCAGTTTAGATGGCGGGAGGAAGGGGCGTACCTACGAGCAGTACTTC. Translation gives CASSLDGGRKGRTYEQYF.

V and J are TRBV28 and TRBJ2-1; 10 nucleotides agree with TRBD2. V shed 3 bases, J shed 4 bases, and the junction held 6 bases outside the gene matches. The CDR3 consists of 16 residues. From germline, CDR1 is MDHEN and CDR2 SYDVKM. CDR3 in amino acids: CASSFWTSGKYNEQFF. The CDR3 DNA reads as TGTGCCAGCAGTTTCTGGACTAGCGGAAAATACAATGAGCAGTTCTTC.

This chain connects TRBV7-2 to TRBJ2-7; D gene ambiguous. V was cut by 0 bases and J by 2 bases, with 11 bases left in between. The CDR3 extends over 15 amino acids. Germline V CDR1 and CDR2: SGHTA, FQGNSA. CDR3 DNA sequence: TGTGCCAGCAGCTTAGCCCTAGATCCCCCCTACGAGCAGTACTTC. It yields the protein CASSLALDPPYEQYF.

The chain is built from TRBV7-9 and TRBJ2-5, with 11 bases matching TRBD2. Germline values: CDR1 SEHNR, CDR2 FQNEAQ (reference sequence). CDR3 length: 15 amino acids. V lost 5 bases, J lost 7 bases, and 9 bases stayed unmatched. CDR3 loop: CASSPLAGGRGTQYF. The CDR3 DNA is TGTGCCAGCAGCCCCTTAGCGGGAGGGCGAGGGACCCAGTACTTC.

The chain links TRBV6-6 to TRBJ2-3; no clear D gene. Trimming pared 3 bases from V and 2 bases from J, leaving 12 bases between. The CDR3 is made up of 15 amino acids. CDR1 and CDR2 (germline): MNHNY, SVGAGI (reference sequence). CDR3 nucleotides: TGTGCCAGCAGTTATTCCGGTGAAAACACAGATACGCAGTATTTT. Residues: CASSYSGENTDTQYF.

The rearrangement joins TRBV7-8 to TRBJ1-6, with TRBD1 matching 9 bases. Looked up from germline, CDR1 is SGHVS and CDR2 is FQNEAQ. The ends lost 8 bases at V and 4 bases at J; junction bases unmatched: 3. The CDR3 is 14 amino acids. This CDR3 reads CASGQGNYNSPLHF. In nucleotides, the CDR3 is TGTGCCAGCGGACAGGGGAATTATAATTCACCCCTCCACTTT.

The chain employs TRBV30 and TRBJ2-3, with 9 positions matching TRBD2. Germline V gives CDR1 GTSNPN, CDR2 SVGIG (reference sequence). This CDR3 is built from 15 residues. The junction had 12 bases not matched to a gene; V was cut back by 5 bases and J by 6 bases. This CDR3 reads CAWARAQREDDTQYF. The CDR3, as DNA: TGTGCCTGGGCAAGGGCGCAGCGGGAGGACGATACGCAGTATTTT.